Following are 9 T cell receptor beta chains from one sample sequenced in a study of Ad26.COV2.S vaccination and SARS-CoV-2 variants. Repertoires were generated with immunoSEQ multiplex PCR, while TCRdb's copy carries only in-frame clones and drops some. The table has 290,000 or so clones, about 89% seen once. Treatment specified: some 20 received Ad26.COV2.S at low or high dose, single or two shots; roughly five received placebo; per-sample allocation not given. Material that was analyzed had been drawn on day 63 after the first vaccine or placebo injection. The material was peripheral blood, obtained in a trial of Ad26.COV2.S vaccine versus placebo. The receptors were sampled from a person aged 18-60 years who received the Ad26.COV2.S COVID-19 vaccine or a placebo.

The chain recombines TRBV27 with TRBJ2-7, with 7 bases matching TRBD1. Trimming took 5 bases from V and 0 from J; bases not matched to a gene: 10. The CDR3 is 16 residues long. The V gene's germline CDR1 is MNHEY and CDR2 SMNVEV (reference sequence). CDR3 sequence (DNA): TGTGCCAGCAGTAAAAACCGACAGGGCAGCTCCTACGAGCAGTACTTC. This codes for CASSKNRQGSSYEQYF.

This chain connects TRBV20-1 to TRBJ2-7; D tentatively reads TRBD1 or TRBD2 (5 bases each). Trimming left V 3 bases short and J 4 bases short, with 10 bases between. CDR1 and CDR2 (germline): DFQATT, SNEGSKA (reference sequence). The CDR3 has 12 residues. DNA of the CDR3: TGCAGTGCTAGTGGGGGATATTACGAGCAGTACTTC. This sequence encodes CSASGGYYEQYF.

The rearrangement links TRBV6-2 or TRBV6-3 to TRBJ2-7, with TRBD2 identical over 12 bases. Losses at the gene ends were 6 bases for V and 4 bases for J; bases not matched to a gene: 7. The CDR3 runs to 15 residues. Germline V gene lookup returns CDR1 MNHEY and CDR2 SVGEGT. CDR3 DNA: TGTGCCAGCAGCCATTCGGGACTAGCGGGTTACGAGCAGTACTTC. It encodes CASSHSGLAGYEQYF.

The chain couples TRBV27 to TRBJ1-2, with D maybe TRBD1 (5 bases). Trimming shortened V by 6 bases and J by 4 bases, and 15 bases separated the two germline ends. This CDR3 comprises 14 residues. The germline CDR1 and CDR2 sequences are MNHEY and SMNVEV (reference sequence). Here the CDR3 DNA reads TGTGCCAGCAGCCTAAGGTTCGACAGCTATGGCTACACCTTC. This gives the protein CASSLRFDSYGYTF.

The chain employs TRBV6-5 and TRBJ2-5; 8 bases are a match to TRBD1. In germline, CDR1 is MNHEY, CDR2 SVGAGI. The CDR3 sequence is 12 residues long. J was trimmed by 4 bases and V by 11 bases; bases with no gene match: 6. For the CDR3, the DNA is TGTGCCTCCATAGACAGGGGAGAGACCCAGTACTTC. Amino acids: CASIDRGETQYF.

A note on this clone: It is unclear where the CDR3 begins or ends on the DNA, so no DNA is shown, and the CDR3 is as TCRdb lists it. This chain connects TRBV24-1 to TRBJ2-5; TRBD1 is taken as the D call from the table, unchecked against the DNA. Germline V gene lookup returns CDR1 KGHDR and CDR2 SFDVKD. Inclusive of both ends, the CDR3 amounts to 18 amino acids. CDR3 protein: CATSDLDRESYFGETQYF.

CDR3 nucleotides: TGTGCCAGTCGGCCTTCGAGAGGGGGAAACACCATATATTTT. Translating it yields CASRPSRGGNTIYF. The chain combines TRBV7-2 with TRBJ1-3, with no clear D. Germline lookup yields CDR1 SGHTA and CDR2 FQGNSA. The V gene lost 9 bases and the J gene lost 4 bases, with 16 bases spanning the gap. The CDR3 is 14 amino acids. The entire variable domain, with the rest obtained from reference TRBV7-2 and TRBJ1-3, is as follows: GAGVSQSPSNKVTEKGKDVELRCDPISGHTALYWYRQSLGQGLEFLIYFQGNSAPDKSGLPSDRFSAERTGGSVSTLTIQRTQQEDSAVYLCASRPSRGGNTIYFGEGSWLTVV.

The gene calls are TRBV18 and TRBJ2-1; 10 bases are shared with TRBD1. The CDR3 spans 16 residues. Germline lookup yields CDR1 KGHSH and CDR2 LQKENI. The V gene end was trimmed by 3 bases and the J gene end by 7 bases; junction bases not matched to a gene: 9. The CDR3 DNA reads TGTGCCAGCTCACCGCCCGGGACAGGGGTATGGAATGAGCAGTTCTTC. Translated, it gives CASSPPGTGVWNEQFF.

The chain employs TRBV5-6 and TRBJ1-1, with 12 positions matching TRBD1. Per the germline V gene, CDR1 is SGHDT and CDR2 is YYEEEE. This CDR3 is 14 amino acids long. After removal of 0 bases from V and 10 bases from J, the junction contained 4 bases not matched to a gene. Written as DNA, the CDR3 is TGTGCCAGCAGCTTGGAGGGGACAGGGGGCCCAGCTTTCTTT. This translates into CASSLEGTGGPAFF.